Listed here is a single T cell receptor beta chain. The antigen remains undetermined. Expressed TCRB transcripts got sequenced, as all isolated RNA was reverse transcribed. The protocol was immunoSEQ multiplex PCR, while the TCRdb copy is restricted to in-frame clones and leaves out a portion. Of about 230,000 clones listed, 7.5% to 10% are singletons. The data stem from a study of beta chain features in type 1 diabetes. V lost 4 bases and J lost 4, with 26 bases in between. The CDR3 has 18 amino acids. Germline loops: CDR1 SGHDT, CDR2 YYEEEE. Study outcomes and limitations: Any HLA effect on TCRB rearrangement was left unresolved by small sub-analyses. Amplification by PCR could prefer shorter templates, with the same effect in patients and controls. Within the patient group, naive, central memory and Treg TCRB repertoires appeared more similar to each other than within healthy donors.

V and J are TRBV5-6 and TRBJ1-2; a possible D gene is TRBD1 (6 bases). The source of this sequence is a woman under 30 in good health. Input material: naive CD4+ T cells from blood. As DNA, the CDR3 is TGTGCCAGCAGCCTCCAGAGGGGGATCCCCCTCCACTCCTATGGCTACACCTTC. Its translation is CASSLQRGIPLHSYGYTF. The entire variable domain, with the rest obtained from reference TRBV5-6 and TRBJ1-2, is as follows: DAGVTQSPTHLIKTRGQQVTLRCSPKSGHDTVSWYQQALGQGPQFIFQYYEEEERQRGNFPDRFSGHQFPNYSSELNVNALLLGDSALYLCASSLQRGIPLHSYGYTFGSGTRLTVV.